The clone carrying this T cell receptor beta chain was found once. This entry is derived from a study of blood T cell repertoires in COVID-19. TCRdb keeps only in-frame clones here, not all; method: immunoSEQ multiplex PCR. The sample yields more than 95,000 clones, roughly 82% seen once. Sequences were obtained from peripheral blood. The clonotype originates from a man aged 60-69 years with acute or convalescent COVID-19.

Here the CDR3 reads CASSDFPGSNSPLHF. The CDR3 DNA is TGTGCCAGCAGTGACTTTCCAGGATCAAATTCACCCCTCCACTTT. The chain joins TRBV6-4 to TRBJ1-6; D uncertain. This CDR3 has 15 amino acids. Germline CDR1 MRHNA, CDR2 SNTAGT. Trimming left V 1 base short and J 7 bases short, with 11 bases between.